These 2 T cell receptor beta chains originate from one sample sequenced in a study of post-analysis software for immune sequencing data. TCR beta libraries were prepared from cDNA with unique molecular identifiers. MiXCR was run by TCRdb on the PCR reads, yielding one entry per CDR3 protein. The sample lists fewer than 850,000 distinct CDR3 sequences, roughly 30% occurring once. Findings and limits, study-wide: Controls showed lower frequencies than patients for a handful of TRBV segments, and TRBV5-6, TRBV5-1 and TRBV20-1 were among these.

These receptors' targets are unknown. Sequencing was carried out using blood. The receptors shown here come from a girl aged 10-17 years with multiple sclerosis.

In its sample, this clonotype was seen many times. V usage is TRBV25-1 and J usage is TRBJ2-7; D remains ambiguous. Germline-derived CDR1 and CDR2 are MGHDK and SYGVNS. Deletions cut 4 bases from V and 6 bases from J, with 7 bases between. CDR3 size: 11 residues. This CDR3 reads CASSGEGEQYF. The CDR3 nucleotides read TGTGCCAGCAGTGGGGAAGGCGAGCAGTACTTC.

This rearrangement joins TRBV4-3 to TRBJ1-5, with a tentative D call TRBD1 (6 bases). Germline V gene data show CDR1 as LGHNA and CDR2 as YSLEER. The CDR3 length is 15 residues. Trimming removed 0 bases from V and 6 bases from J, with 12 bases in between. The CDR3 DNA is TGCGCCAGCAGCCAAGAAGTAGCAGGGGTTCAGCCCCAGCATTTT. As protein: CASSQEVAGVQPQHF.